These 30 T cell receptor beta chains originate from one sample sequenced in a study of OX40 agonist ivuxolimab in advanced cancers. Profiled with immunoSEQ multiplex PCR; TCRdb holds only in-frame clones, not every one. The table records 98,000 or so clones, 80% to 90% of them present only once. The specimen comprised CD4+ or CD8+ T cells sorted from blood, sampled in a trial of the OX40 agonist ivuxolimab. The receptor set was obtained from an adult with an advanced solid tumor such as melanoma, head and neck, liver or kidney cancer.

The chain employs TRBV6-1 and TRBJ2-7; maybe TRBD1 (5 bases). The germline CDR1 and CDR2 sequences are MNHNS and SASEGT. V was shortened by 2 bases and J by 1 base, with 6 bases between the two germline ends. The CDR3 extends over 13 amino acids. This CDR3 is CASSEQGSYEQYV. CDR3 coding DNA: TGTGCCAGCAGTGAACAGGGATCCTACGAGCAGTACGTC.

The chain recombines TRBV14 with TRBJ2-1; D gene ambiguous. CDR3 size: 14 residues. Germline CDR1 SGHDN, CDR2 FVKESK. V was clipped by 1 base and J by 7 bases, with 11 bases between them. The CDR3 loop is CASSQGSVRNEQFF. The DNA of the CDR3 is TGTGCCAGCAGCCAAGGGTCTGTACGGAATGAGCAGTTCTTC.

This sequence joins TRBV5-1 and TRBJ1-3; 7 bases fit TRBD1. Germline values: CDR1 SGHRS, CDR2 YFSETQ. The CDR3 is made up of 16 amino acids. The trim removed 6 bases at V and 0 bases at J, leaving 9 bases unmatched. The CDR3 DNA is TGCGCCAGCACCAGGGACAGCGGCTACTCTGGAAACACCATATATTTT. Its translation: CASTRDSGYSGNTIYF. Filled out from reference TRBV5-1 and TRBJ1-3, the complete variable domain reads KAGVTQTPRYLIKTRGQQVTLSCSPISGHRSVSWYQQTPGQGLQFLFEYFSETQRNKGNFPGRFSGRQFSNSRSEMNVSTLELGDSALYLCASTRDSGYSGNTIYFGEGSWLTVV.

The gene calls are TRBV4-1 and TRBJ1-6, with D perhaps matching TRBD1 (5 bases). Trimming stripped 0 bases from V and 7 bases from J, with 25 bases between. Looked up from germline, CDR1 is MGHRA and CDR2 is YSYEKL. This CDR3 is 20 amino acids long. CDR3 sequence (DNA): TGCGCCAGCAGCCAAGAACCGACGGCGTCAAAGGACATGCGGAATTCACCCCTCCACTTT. Translating it yields CASSQEPTASKDMRNSPLHF.

This chain links TRBV13 with TRBJ2-3; D ambiguous. The germline gives CDR1 PRHDT, CDR2 FYEKMQ (reference sequence). V gave up 2 bases and J gave up 3 bases, with 6 bases separating them. The CDR3 runs to 13 residues. CDR3 DNA: TGTGCCAGCAGCTTACGTCGGACAGATACGCAGTATTTT. Translating gives CASSLRRTDTQYF.

The count of this clone is one. CDR3 sequence (DNA): TGTGCCAGTAGTAGCGGACCCGACTCCTACAATGAGCAGTTCTTC. It is translated as CASSSGPDSYNEQFF. The chain uses TRBV19 and TRBJ2-1; D is unresolved. The CDR3 has 15 residues. Germline V lookup: CDR1 LNHDA, CDR2 SQIVND (reference sequence). V lost 4 bases to trimming and J lost 0 bases, with 10 bases between them.

The rearrangement links TRBV29-1 to TRBJ1-5; no clear D gene. Germline values: CDR1 SQVTM, CDR2 ANQGSEA. The CDR3 totals 12 residues. V was shortened by 7 bases and J by 0 bases, with 7 bases between the two germline ends. CDR3 in amino acids: CSAQNSNQPQHF. CDR3 DNA: TGCAGCGCCCAAAATAGCAATCAGCCCCAGCATTTT. Variable domain in full (rest from reference TRBV29-1 and TRBJ1-5): SAVISQKPSRDICQRGTSLTIQCQVDSQVTMMFWYRQQPGQSLTLIATANQGSEATYESGFVIDKFPISRPNLTFSTLTVSNMSPEDSSIYLCSAQNSNQPQHFGDGTRLSIL.

This chain uses TRBV19 with TRBJ2-7; 8 positions agree with TRBD1. Germline V lookup: CDR1 LNHDA, CDR2 SQIVND (reference sequence). This CDR3 comprises 16 residues. V was pared by 5 bases and J by 3 bases, with 12 bases of the junction left unmatched. Written as DNA, the CDR3 is TGTGCCAGTAGTTCCTACTCCAGGGGGCCCGACTACGAGCAGTACTTC. Protein: CASSSYSRGPDYEQYF.

This chain joins TRBV6-5 and TRBJ1-3, with a tentative D call TRBD1 (6 bases). CDR1 is MNHEY, CDR2 SVGAGI, per germline. The CDR3 covers 16 residues. V was clipped by 0 bases and J by 4 bases, with 13 bases between them. The CDR3 loop is CASSYSSTGSGNTIYF. CDR3 DNA sequence: TGTGCCAGCAGTTACTCCTCGACAGGATCAGGAAACACCATATATTTT.

The chain uses TRBV10-3 and TRBJ2-7; 10 bases map to TRBD1. CDR1 ENHRY and CDR2 SYGVKD come from the germline V gene. Germline trimming cut 3 bases from V and 6 bases from J; bases unmatched to any gene: 5. This CDR3 has 14 amino acids. The DNA of the CDR3 is TGTGCCATCAGTGAAGGGACAGGGGCCAGCGAGCAGTACGTC. It encodes CAISEGTGASEQYV.

The J gene is TRBJ2-2, the V gene TRBV13; 7 bases map to TRBD2. Per germline, CDR1 PRHDT and CDR2 FYEKMQ (reference sequence). Germline trimming cut 7 bases from V and 5 bases from J; bases unmatched to any gene: 13. The CDR3 is made up of 16 amino acids. CDR3 sequence: CASTPNWGAGTGELFF. The CDR3 DNA reads as TGTGCCAGCACCCCTAACTGGGGAGCGGGAACCGGGGAGCTGTTTTTT. The variable domain in full, with the rest retrieved from reference TRBV13 and TRBJ2-2, is AAGVIQSPRHLIKEKRETATLKCYPIPRHDTVYWYQQGPGQDPQFLISFYEKMQSDKGSIPDRFSAQQFSDYHSELNMSSLELGDSALYFCASTPNWGAGTGELFFGEGSRLTVL.

J is TRBJ1-5 and V is TRBV28; 7 nucleotides align to TRBD1. V lost 4 bases and J lost 0; bases outside the gene matches: 3. Germline assignment: CDR1 MDHEN and CDR2 SYDVKM. The CDR3 length is 15 residues. CDR3: CASSYGTASNQPQHF. The DNA of the CDR3 is TGTGCCAGCAGTTACGGGACAGCTAGCAATCAGCCCCAGCATTTT. Combining the CDR3 with reference TRBV28 and TRBJ1-5 gives the whole variable domain DVKVTQSSRYLVKRTGEKVFLECVQDMDHENMFWYRQDPGLGLRLIYFSYDVKMKEKGDIPEGYSVSREKKERFSLILESASTNQTSMYLCASSYGTASNQPQHFGDGTRLSIL.

V and J are TRBV2 and TRBJ2-6; 10 bases line up with TRBD1. Germline CDR1 SNHLY, CDR2 FYNNEI. With V trimmed by 8 bases and J by 2 bases, 3 bases remained unmatched. The CDR3 covers 15 residues. For the CDR3, the DNA is TGTGCCAGCTCGGGACAGGGGACTGGGGCCAACGTCCTGACTTTC. Translation gives CASSGQGTGANVLTF.

The rearrangement links TRBV9 to TRBJ1-6; 9 nucleotides agree with TRBD1. CDR1 is SGDLS and CDR2 is YYNGEE in the germline V gene. CDR3 length: 16 amino acids. V was clipped by 3 bases and J by 4 bases; unmatched bases: 5. The DNA for the CDR3 is TGTGCCAGCAGCGCGCAGGGACAGGGTTATAATTCACCCCTCCACTTT. It is translated as CASSAQGQGYNSPLHF.

The chain employs TRBV5-1 and TRBJ2-7, with 8 bases lining up with TRBD2. The germline V gene has CDR1 SGHRS and CDR2 YFSETQ. Unmatched junction bases numbered 5, after V lost 4 bases and J lost 2 bases. There are 14 residues in the CDR3. This CDR3 is CASSLAGGTYEQYV. For the CDR3, the DNA is TGCGCCAGCAGCCTGGCGGGGGGTACCTACGAGCAGTACGTC.

This clone was counted a few times. This chain uses TRBV5-1 with TRBJ2-3; TRBD2 aligns across 7 bases. V shed 4 bases and J 2 bases; nucleotides not matched to a gene: 10. The CDR3 covers 16 residues. Germline CDR1 reads SGHRS; CDR2 reads YFSETQ. The CDR3 reads CASSPGSSGFTDTQYF. Here the CDR3 DNA reads TGCGCCAGCAGCCCGGGTTCTAGCGGCTTCACAGATACGCAGTATTTT.

There are a few counts of this clone. The rearrangement uses TRBV10-3 and TRBJ1-2; D not resolved. With 6 bases removed from V and 10 bases from J, the gap between germline ends came to 18 bases. From germline, CDR1 is ENHRY and CDR2 SYGVKD. The CDR3 consists of 13 residues. For the CDR3, the DNA is TGTGCCATCAGACCGAACCTCCAGTGGAACTACACCTTC. It translates to CAIRPNLQWNYTF.

The V gene is TRBV6-1, the J gene TRBJ2-5; 7 bases are shared with TRBD2. The V gene end was trimmed by 2 bases and the J gene end by 8 bases; junction bases not matched to a gene: 8. The CDR3 has 14 residues. Looked up from germline, CDR1 is MNHNS and CDR2 is SASEGT. The CDR3 nucleotides are TGTGCCAGCAGTGAAAGAGGCGGGGGTACAACCCAGTACTTC. Its protein product is CASSERGGGTTQYF.

The V and J genes are TRBV18 and TRBJ2-5, with D perhaps TRBD1 (6 bases). Germline loops: CDR1 KGHSH, CDR2 LQKENI. The CDR3 extends over 15 amino acids. Trimming removed 2 bases at V and 4 bases at J, with 14 bases between. This CDR3 is CASSPLGAFGETQYF. CDR3 DNA sequence: TGTGCCAGCTCACCATTGGGGGCCTTTGGAGAGACCCAGTACTTC.

The gene calls are TRBV7-9 and TRBJ1-2; D unresolved. The V gene lost 1 base and the J gene lost 8 bases, with 11 bases spanning the gap. Germline V CDR1 and CDR2: SEHNR, FQNEAQ (reference sequence). This CDR3 is 13 amino acids long. The CDR3 loop is CASSLDDAGGYTF. The DNA for the CDR3 is TGTGCCAGCAGCTTAGACGACGCGGGAGGCTACACCTTC. The full variable domain, its missing parts supplied by reference TRBV7-9 and TRBJ1-2, is DTGVSQNPRHKITKRGQNVTFRCDPISEHNRLYWYRQTLGQGPEFLTYFQNEAQLEKSRLLSDRFSAERPKGSFSTLEIQRTEQGDSAMYLCASSLDDAGGYTFGSGTRLTVV.

The chain couples TRBV5-6 to TRBJ1-2; a weak D match, TRBD1 (5 bases). Germline V CDR1 and CDR2: SGHDT, YYEEEE. The V end lost 4 bases, the J end lost 4 bases, and 8 bases lay between the germline ends. The CDR3 has 12 amino acids. This CDR3 is CASSVGRYGYTF. For the CDR3, the DNA is TGTGCCAGCAGCGTGGGACGCTATGGCTACACCTTC.

The CDR3 spells CATKVPGNIQYF. The CDR3 nucleotides are TGTGCCACTAAGGTCCCAGGGAACATTCAGTACTTC. The chain joins TRBV19 to TRBJ2-4; perhaps TRBD1 as D (5 bases). The CDR3 runs to 12 residues. CDR1 is LNHDA, CDR2 SQIVND, per germline (reference sequence). V was pared by 10 bases and J by 7 bases, with 14 bases between.

The CDR3 DNA follows: TGTGCCAGCAGCTACGCGACAGGGTACTATGGCTACACCTTC. Translation gives CASSYATGYYGYTF. The V call is TRBV11-2, the J call TRBJ1-2; 7 bases are a match to TRBD1. Unmatched junction bases numbered 5, after V lost 4 bases and J lost 3 bases. Looked up from germline, CDR1 is SGHAT and CDR2 is FQNNGV. The CDR3 is made up of 14 amino acids.

This clone occurred once. The chain has TRBV27 and TRBJ1-1, with D tentatively TRBD1 (5 bases). With 1 base removed from V and 4 bases from J, the gap between germline ends came to 7 bases. Germline CDR1 is MNHEY and CDR2 is SMNVEV (reference sequence). The CDR3 spans 13 residues. CDR3 in amino acids: CASSLYGATEAFF. CDR3 DNA sequence: TGTGCCAGCAGTTTATACGGGGCCACTGAAGCTTTCTTT.

V and J are TRBV7-2 and TRBJ1-2; tentatively, D is TRBD1 (6 bases). CDR3 length equals 14 residues. V lost 3 bases and J 6 bases, leaving 14 bases between the germline ends. Germline CDR1 and CDR2: SGHTA and FQGNSA. The CDR3 region is CASSFEWGANGYTF. Here the CDR3 DNA reads TGTGCCAGCAGCTTTGAGTGGGGGGCGAATGGCTACACCTTC.

The chain recombines TRBV7-3 with TRBJ1-1; a weak D match, TRBD1 (5 bases). The germline V gene has CDR1 SGHTA and CDR2 FQGTGA. The CDR3 is 15 residues long. V was shortened by 1 base and J by 4 bases, with 13 bases between the two germline ends. CDR3 sequence: CASSLRGEGGTEAFF. The DNA of the CDR3 is TGTGCCAGCAGCTTAAGAGGGGAGGGTGGCACTGAAGCTTTCTTT. The entire variable domain, with the rest obtained from reference TRBV7-3 and TRBJ1-1, is as follows: GAGVSQTPSNKVTEKGKYVELRCDPISGHTALYWYRQSLGQGPEFLIYFQGTGAADDSGLPNDRFFAVRPEGSVSTLKIQRTERGDSAVYLCASSLRGEGGTEAFFGQGTRLTVV.

The chain links TRBV6-1 to TRBJ1-1; the match to TRBD1 covers 10 bases. V was clipped by 2 bases and J by 0 bases; unmatched bases: 3. The CDR3 is made up of 16 amino acids. CDR1 is MNHNS, CDR2 SASEGT, per germline. Here the CDR3 DNA reads TGTGCCAGCAGTGAAACCGGGACAGGGGTGAACACTGAAGCTTTCTTT. This encodes CASSETGTGVNTEAFF.

The V gene is TRBV7-9, the J gene TRBJ2-1; 10 bases map to TRBD2. The CDR3 is made up of 17 amino acids. J was trimmed by 9 bases and V by 5 bases; bases with no gene match: 16. Per the germline V gene, CDR1 is SEHNR and CDR2 is FQNEAQ (reference sequence). The CDR3: CASSPLRASGRAGEQFF. CDR3 bases: TGTGCCAGCAGCCCACTTAGAGCGAGCGGGAGGGCCGGTGAGCAGTTCTTC.

The chain has TRBV28 and TRBJ1-2; 7 bases are a match to TRBD1. The V gene end was trimmed by 5 bases and the J gene end by 8 bases; junction bases not matched to a gene: 5. The germline gives CDR1 MDHEN, CDR2 SYDVKM. The CDR3 consists of 12 residues. CDR3 DNA: TGTGCCAGCAGTCGACAGGGTCGGGGCTACACCTTC. It codes for CASSRQGRGYTF.

This clone was detected once. The CDR3 DNA sequence: TGTGCCAGCAGACGACCGGGGGAGGCTCAGCCCCAGCATTTT. Translated, it gives CASRRPGEAQPQHF. The J gene is TRBJ1-5, the V gene TRBV6-6, with D maybe TRBD1 (5 bases). Germline CDR1 MNHNY, CDR2 SVGAGI (reference sequence). The CDR3 has 14 residues. V was shortened by 6 bases and J by 6 bases, with 15 bases between the two germline ends.